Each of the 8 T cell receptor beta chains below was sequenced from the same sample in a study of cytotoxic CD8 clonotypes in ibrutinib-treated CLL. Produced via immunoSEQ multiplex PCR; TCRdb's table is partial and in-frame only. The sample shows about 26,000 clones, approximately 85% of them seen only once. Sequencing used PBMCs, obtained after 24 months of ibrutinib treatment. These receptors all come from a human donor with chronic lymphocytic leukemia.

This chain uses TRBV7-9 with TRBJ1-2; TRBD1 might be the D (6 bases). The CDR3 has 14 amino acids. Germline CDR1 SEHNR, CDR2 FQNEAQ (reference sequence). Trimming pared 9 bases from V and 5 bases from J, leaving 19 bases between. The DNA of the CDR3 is TGTGCCAGTCAACATTCTCTAAGGGGGTATGGCTACACCTTC. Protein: CASQHSLRGYGYTF.

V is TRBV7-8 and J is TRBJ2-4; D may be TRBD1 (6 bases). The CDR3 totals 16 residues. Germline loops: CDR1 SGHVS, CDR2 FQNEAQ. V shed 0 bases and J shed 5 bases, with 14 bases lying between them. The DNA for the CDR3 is TGTGCCAGCAGCTTAGCTCAGGGGCTCGGGGAAAACATTCAGTACTTC. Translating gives CASSLAQGLGENIQYF. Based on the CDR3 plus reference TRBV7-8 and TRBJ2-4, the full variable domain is GAGVSQSPRYKVAKRGQDVALRCDPISGHVSLFWYQQALGQGPEFLTYFQNEAQLDKSGLPSDRFFAERPEGSVSTLKIQRTQQEDSAVYLCASSLAQGLGENIQYFGAGTRLSVL.

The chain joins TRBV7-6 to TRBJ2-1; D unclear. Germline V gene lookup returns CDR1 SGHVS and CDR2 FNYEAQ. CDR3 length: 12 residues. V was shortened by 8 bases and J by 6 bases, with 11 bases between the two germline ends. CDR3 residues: CASGHGFNEQFF. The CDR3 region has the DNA TGTGCCAGCGGGCACGGTTTCAATGAGCAGTTCTTC.

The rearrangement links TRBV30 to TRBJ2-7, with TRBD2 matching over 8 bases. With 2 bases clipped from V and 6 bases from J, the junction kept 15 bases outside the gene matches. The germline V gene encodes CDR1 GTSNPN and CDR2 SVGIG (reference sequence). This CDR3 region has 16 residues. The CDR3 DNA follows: TGTGCCTGGAGTATCCCTGGCGGGGGGACCCCTGTCGAGCAGTACTTC. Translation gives CAWSIPGGGTPVEQYF.

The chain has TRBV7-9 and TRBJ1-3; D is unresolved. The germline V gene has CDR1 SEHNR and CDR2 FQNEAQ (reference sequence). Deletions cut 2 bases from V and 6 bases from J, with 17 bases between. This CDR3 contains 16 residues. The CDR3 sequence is CASSLQRDRFENTIYF. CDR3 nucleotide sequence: TGTGCCAGCAGCTTACAACGGGATAGGTTTGAAAACACCATATATTTT.

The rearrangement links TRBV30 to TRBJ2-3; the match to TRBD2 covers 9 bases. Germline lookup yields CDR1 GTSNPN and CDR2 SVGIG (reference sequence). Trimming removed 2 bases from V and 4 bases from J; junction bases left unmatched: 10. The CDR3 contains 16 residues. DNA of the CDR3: TGTGCCTGGAGTTCTCCGCAGCGGGGGGTGCCAGATACGCAGTATTTT. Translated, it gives CAWSSPQRGVPDTQYF.

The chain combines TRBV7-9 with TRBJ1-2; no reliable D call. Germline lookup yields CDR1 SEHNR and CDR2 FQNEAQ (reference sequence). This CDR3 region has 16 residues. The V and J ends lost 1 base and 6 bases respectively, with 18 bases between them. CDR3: CASSLDGARWAHGYTF. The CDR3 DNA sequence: TGTGCCAGCAGCTTAGATGGCGCCAGGTGGGCGCATGGCTACACCTTC.

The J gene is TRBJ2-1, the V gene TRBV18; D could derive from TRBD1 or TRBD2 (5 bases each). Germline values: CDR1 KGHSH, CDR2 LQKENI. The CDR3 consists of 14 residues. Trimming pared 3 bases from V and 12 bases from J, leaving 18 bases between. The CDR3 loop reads CASSPPGPPTGQFF. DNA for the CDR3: TGTGCCAGCTCACCCCCGGGACCCCCAACGGGGCAGTTCTTC.